This record looks at one T cell receptor beta chain sequence and its context. Repertoires were generated with immunoSEQ multiplex PCR, while TCRdb's copy carries only in-frame clones and drops some. The sample shows 100,000 or so clones, roughly 82% of them seen only once. The V gene's germline CDR1 is SGHNT and CDR2 YYREEE (reference sequence). This CDR3 is built from 13 residues. V was clipped by 3 bases and J by 8 bases, with 14 bases between them. The data originate from a study of control samples from healthy donors and cancer patients. Specimen: blood. The gene calls are TRBV5-4 and TRBJ1-1; D is ambiguous. This receptor was taken from a woman aged 60 to 75 in good health. CDR3 sequence reads: CASSSDYQREAFF. In DNA form, the CDR3 reads TGTGCCAGCAGCTCGGACTACCAACGCGAAGCTTTCTTT.